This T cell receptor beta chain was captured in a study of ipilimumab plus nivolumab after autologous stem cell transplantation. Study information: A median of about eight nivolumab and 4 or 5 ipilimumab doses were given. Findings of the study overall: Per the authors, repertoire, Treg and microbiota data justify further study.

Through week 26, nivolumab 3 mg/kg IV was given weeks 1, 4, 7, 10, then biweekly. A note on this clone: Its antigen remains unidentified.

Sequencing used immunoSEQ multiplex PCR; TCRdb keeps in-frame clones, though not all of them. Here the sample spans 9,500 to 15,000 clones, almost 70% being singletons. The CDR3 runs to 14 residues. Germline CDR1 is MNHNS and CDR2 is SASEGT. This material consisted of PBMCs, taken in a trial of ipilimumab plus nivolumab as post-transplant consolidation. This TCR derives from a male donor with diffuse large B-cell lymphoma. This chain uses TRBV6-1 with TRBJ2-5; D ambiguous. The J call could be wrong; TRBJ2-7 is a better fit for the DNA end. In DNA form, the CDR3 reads TGTGCCAGCAGTGAAATTATAGGGTCCTACGAGCAGTACTTC. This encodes CASSEIIGSYEQYF.